This is a list of T cell receptor beta chains from one sample in a study of blood T cells in healthy people across ages. TCRdb re-derived calls from the 5' RACE reads in MiXCR, one entry per CDR3 protein. This table has 1.5 million to 2 million distinct CDR3 sequences, approximately 50% appearing once. The source material was blood. Source of these receptors: a middle-aged woman in good health. Each CDR3 is given with its conserved first and last residue. Fields, in order: J gene, V gene, D gene, clone size, CDR3 protein, CDR3 DNA. The D gene is left open where the match is weak. Where a row states a size, it is once, few, many or the class of an expanded clone; other rows omit it.

TRBJ1-2 | TRBV27 | NA | few | CASSSHSGYGYTF | TGTGCCAGCAGTTCCCACTCCGGATATGGCTACACCTTC
TRBJ1-5 | TRBV28 | TRBD1 | NA | CASSLAGTGSGNQPQHF | TGTGCCAGCAGTTTAGCCGGGACAGGGTCGGGCAATCAGCCCCAGCATTTT
TRBJ2-7 | TRBV14 | TRBD1 | NA | CASSFTGTGYEQYF | TGTGCCAGCAGCTTTACGGGGACAGGGTACGAGCAGTACTTC
TRBJ2-1 | TRBV5-1 | NA | once | CASSLDGMDEQFF | TGCGCCAGCAGCTTGGACGGGATGGATGAGCAGTTCTTC
TRBJ1-5 | TRBV12-3/TRBV12-4 | NA | NA | CASSLLGGANQPQHF | TGTGCCAGCAGTTTGCTGGGGGGGGCAAATCAGCCCCAGCATTTT
TRBJ1-1 | TRBV4-2 | NA | NA | CASSQDPGLDSEAFF | TGTGCCAGCAGCCAAGACCCAGGGCTGGACTCTGAAGCTTTCTTT
TRBJ2-7 | TRBV2 | TRBD2 | NA | CASRLRGGRVSSYEQYF | TGTGCCAGCAGACTTAGGGGAGGGCGGGTGAGCTCCTACGAGCAGTACTTC
TRBJ2-5 | TRBV10-3 | NA | NA | CAISESPSQGETQYF | TGTGCCATCAGTGAGTCGCCCTCACAGGGTGAGACCCAGTACTTC
TRBJ2-7 | TRBV28 | TRBD1 | few | CASGPGQVTARYF | TGTGCCAGCGGTCCGGGACAGGTGACGGCGAGGTACTTC
TRBJ2-3 | TRBV27 | TRBD1 | NA | CASSPDRGWGTDTQYF | TGTGCCAGCAGTCCCGACAGGGGATGGGGCACAGATACGCAGTATTTT
TRBJ1-2 | TRBV5-1 | NA | few | CASSAVGAKGYTF | TGCGCCAGCAGCGCGGTGGGGGCTAAAGGCTACACCTTC
TRBJ1-2 | TRBV11-1 | NA | many | CASSSRSNYGYTF | TGTGCCAGCAGCTCCCGGTCCAACTATGGCTACACCTTC
TRBJ2-1 | TRBV6-1 | TRBD2 | NA | CASSRGLAASQNNEQFF | TGTGCCAGCAGTCGAGGACTAGCGGCCTCCCAAAACAATGAGCAGTTCTTC
TRBJ2-5 | TRBV20-1 | TRBD1 | many | CSARRDRVQETQYF | TGCAGTGCGCGAAGGGACAGGGTCCAAGAGACCCAGTACTTC
TRBJ2-7 | TRBV18 | TRBD2 | NA | CASSYGRIDEQYF | TGTGCCAGCTCGTACGGGAGGATAGACGAGCAGTACTTC
TRBJ2-3 | TRBV18 | TRBD2 | few | CASSPPGLRASDTQYF | TGTGCCAGCTCACCACCGGGACTAAGGGCTTCGGATACGCAGTATTTT
TRBJ2-6 | TRBV6-2/TRBV6-3 | TRBD1 | NA | CASSWTGASSGANVLTF | TGTGCCAGCAGTTGGACAGGCGCAAGCTCTGGGGCCAACGTCCTGACTTTC
TRBJ2-7 | TRBV27 | NA | NA | CASSFRAPRLAGINRSYEQYF | TGTGCCAGCAGTTTCCGAGCCCCCCGTCTCGCAGGGATTAATAGGTCCTACGAGCAGTACTTC